These T cell receptor beta chains were read from a single sample in a study of T-cell memory formation after mild COVID-19. Each CDR3 protein is one row after TCRdb ran MiXCR on the 5' RACE reads. The sample includes under 300,000 distinct CDR3 sequences, roughly 17% of them seen just once. Sequencing input: PBMCs or a T cell subset sorted from them (not recorded which). These receptors were collected from a man aged 18 to 35 who had mild COVID-19 (a few samples of this study predate the infection). Cell type and time point are not known. The CDR3 runs from the conserved cysteine through the conserved F or W. A D gene is named only where the DNA matches it firmly. Part of the rows lack a size; the others show once, few, many or a class for expanded clones.

cdr3_nt: TGCGCCAGCAGCCTAGGACAGTTGGATTCACCCATCCACTTT
cdr3_aa: CASSLGQLDSPIHF
clone_size: .
d_call: .
cdr3_length: 14
v_call: TRBV4-3
j_call: TRBJ1-6

cdr3_nt: TGTGCCAGCAGCTCTCTAGCGGGGGAGCTTGATACGCAGTATTTT
cdr3_aa: CASSSLAGELDTQYF
clone_size: many
d_call: TRBD2
cdr3_length: 15
v_call: TRBV7-3
j_call: TRBJ2-3

cdr3_nt: TGTGCCACCAGCAGCCCCGGGGGCGGCGATGAGCAGTTCTTC
cdr3_aa: CATSSPGGGDEQFF
clone_size: .
d_call: .
cdr3_length: 14
v_call: TRBV15
j_call: TRBJ2-1

cdr3_nt: TGTGCCAGCAGCCCACGGACAGGGCAAGGTTACGAGCAGTACTTC
cdr3_aa: CASSPRTGQGYEQYF
clone_size: few
d_call: TRBD1
cdr3_length: 15
v_call: TRBV9
j_call: TRBJ2-7

cdr3_nt: TGTGCCAGCAGCCCTTACAGGGGTCCCTACGAGCAGTACTTC
cdr3_aa: CASSPYRGPYEQYF
clone_size: .
d_call: TRBD1
cdr3_length: 14
v_call: TRBV14
j_call: TRBJ2-7

cdr3_nt: TGTGCCAGTGGGACAGTGGAGACCCAGTACTTC
cdr3_aa: CASGTVETQYF
clone_size: many
d_call: TRBD1
cdr3_length: 11
v_call: TRBV7-9
j_call: TRBJ2-5

cdr3_nt: TGTGCCAGCCGGGGCCGGGACACCGGGGAGCTGTTTTTT
cdr3_aa: CASRGRDTGELFF
clone_size: many
d_call: .
cdr3_length: 13
v_call: TRBV6-2/TRBV6-3
j_call: TRBJ2-2

cdr3_nt: TGTGCCAGCAGTCTCAGGCCGGGTCCGGTTGGGACTGAAGCTTTCTTT
cdr3_aa: CASSLRPGPVGTEAFF
clone_size: .
d_call: .
cdr3_length: 16
v_call: TRBV6-5
j_call: TRBJ1-1

cdr3_nt: TGTGCCAGCAGCCCGGCAGGTCTTCAGCGGGGGGTGGCAGATACGCAGTATTTT
cdr3_aa: CASSPAGLQRGVADTQYF
clone_size: .
d_call: TRBD2
cdr3_length: 18
v_call: TRBV7-6
j_call: TRBJ2-3

cdr3_nt: TGCGCCAGCAGCCAAGATTTGACATACGAGCAGTACTTC
cdr3_aa: CASSQDLTYEQYF
clone_size: few
d_call: .
cdr3_length: 13
v_call: TRBV4-3
j_call: TRBJ2-7

cdr3_nt: TGTGCCAGCAGCTTATTTCTTGGGAGTGAAGCTTTCTTT
cdr3_aa: CASSLFLGSEAFF
clone_size: .
d_call: .
cdr3_length: 13
v_call: TRBV7-2
j_call: TRBJ1-1

cdr3_nt: TGTGCCAGCAGTTACGCAAGACTAGCGGGGGGACTCGAGCAGTACTTC
cdr3_aa: CASSYARLAGGLEQYF
clone_size: .
d_call: TRBD2
cdr3_length: 16
v_call: TRBV6-6
j_call: TRBJ2-7

cdr3_nt: TGTGCCAGTAGCCTCAGGGGGCTGGGTTCTGAAGCTTTCTTT
cdr3_aa: CASSLRGLGSEAFF
clone_size: few
d_call: TRBD1
cdr3_length: 14
v_call: TRBV19
j_call: TRBJ1-1

cdr3_nt: TGTGCCATCAGTGAGGACGCAGATACGCAGTATTTT
cdr3_aa: CAISEDADTQYF
clone_size: .
d_call: .
cdr3_length: 12
v_call: TRBV10-3
j_call: TRBJ2-3

cdr3_nt: TGTGCCAGCAGCTTAGCGGGGGGCGCCACCGGGGAGCTGTTTTTT
cdr3_aa: CASSLAGGATGELFF
clone_size: .
d_call: .
cdr3_length: 15
v_call: TRBV7-9
j_call: TRBJ2-2

cdr3_nt: TGCGCCAGCAGCTCACCGGGACAGGGGCTTATGGAGCAGTTCTTC
cdr3_aa: CASSSPGQGLMEQFF
clone_size: once
d_call: TRBD1
cdr3_length: 15
v_call: TRBV5-1
j_call: TRBJ2-1